This entry features one TCR beta chain sequence. Its antigen remains unidentified. With 60 Vbeta and 13 Jbeta primers, the PCR was carried out. Original data processing: Later reanalysis found about 80 million unique TCR beta chains, about 11 million of them shared. The table came from immunoSEQ multiplex PCR; TCRdb's copy has only in-frame clones and leaves some out. Clonal size and the V and J genes are those of that table, whereas D and trimming came from the DNA. Recorded for this sample: 25,000 to 40,000 clones. The data originate from a study of cytomegalovirus exposure and HLA in healthy donors. Study-level background: Tens of millions of unique TCRs from HLA-typed donors were held in an early data release. Study-wide results and limits: Researchers reported in a later analysis that a missense DCLRE1C variant was tied to TCR beta V- and J-gene trimming. Follow-up analysis found HLA locus-dependent TCR association rates, highest for DRB1 and lowest for HLA-C.

The CDR3 runs 13 residues. Trimming cost V 6 bases and J 4 bases; bases outside gene matches: 6. Germline lookup yields CDR1 MDHEN and CDR2 SYDVKM. This TCR was sampled from a woman aged 40 to 50 in good health and CMV-seropositive. The chain employs TRBV28 and TRBJ2-7; 7 nucleotides match TRBD1. The sequenced sample was PBMCs. The CDR3 region is CASSSQGIYEQYF. CDR3 coding DNA: TGTGCCAGCAGCTCACAGGGGATTTACGAGCAGTACTTC. Complete variable domain (other parts from reference TRBV28 and TRBJ2-7): DVKVTQSSRYLVKRTGEKVFLECVQDMDHENMFWYRQDPGLGLRLIYFSYDVKMKEKGDIPEGYSVSREKKERFSLILESASTNQTSMYLCASSSQGIYEQYFGPGTRLTVT.